Below are 16 T cell receptor beta chains sequenced from a single sample in a study of Ad26.COV2.S vaccination and SARS-CoV-2 variants. Using immunoSEQ multiplex PCR, the repertoire was profiled, and TCRdb retains in-frame clones only, with some absent. The sample yields a few hundred thousand clones, around 89% seen once. Treatment specified: roughly 18 received Ad26.COV2.S at low or high dose, single or two shots; roughly 5 received placebo; per-sample allocation not given. Sampling was done on day 63 after the first vaccine or placebo injection. Sequenced here: peripheral blood, sampled in a trial of Ad26.COV2.S vaccine versus placebo. The receptors were gathered from a person between 18 and 60 years old who received the Ad26.COV2.S COVID-19 vaccine or a placebo.

The V call is TRBV19, the J call TRBJ2-7; 7 bases are shared with TRBD1. CDR3 size: 18 residues. Germline V lookup: CDR1 LNHDA, CDR2 SQIVND (reference sequence). The V gene end was trimmed by 2 bases and the J gene end by 1 base; junction bases not matched to a gene: 14. CDR3 region: CASSIRGRGTAASYEQYF. Written as DNA, the CDR3 is TGTGCCAGTAGTATAAGGGGCCGAGGGACAGCCGCATCCTACGAGCAGTACTTC.

CDR3 protein: CASSKTQASRTEAFF. The CDR3, as DNA: TGTGCCAGCAGCAAGACTCAGGCCTCGAGGACTGAAGCTTTCTTT. V and J are TRBV7-2 and TRBJ1-1; D remains ambiguous. Trimming removed 5 bases from V and 5 bases from J, with 18 bases in between. This CDR3 contains 15 residues. Per the germline V gene, CDR1 is SGHTA and CDR2 is FQGNSA.

The chain recombines TRBV4-3 with TRBJ2-2; 10 nucleotides align to TRBD1. Germline V gene data show CDR1 as LGHNA and CDR2 as YSLEER. This CDR3 has 16 residues. V dropped 1 base and J dropped 5; count of bases not matched to a gene: 4. For the CDR3, the DNA is TGCGCCAGCAGCCAAGGGACAGGGGGTCCGACCGGGGAGCTGTTTTTT. The encoded protein is CASSQGTGGPTGELFF.

J is TRBJ1-2 and V is TRBV6-2 or TRBV6-3, with D tentatively TRBD1 (5 bases). CDR3 length equals 13 residues. Germline CDR1 and CDR2: MNHEY and SVGEGT. The V end lost 1 base, the J end lost 8 bases, and 11 bases lay between the germline ends. The DNA of the CDR3 is TGTGCCAGCAGTTACTACCAGGGAGGAGGCTACACCTTC. Its protein is CASSYYQGGGYTF.

CDR3 nucleotides: TGTGCCAGCAGCGCACGACAGGGGAAAAGAGGCTACACCTTC. The encoded protein is CASSARQGKRGYTF. This chain joins TRBV7-2 and TRBJ1-2; TRBD1 matches at 8 bases. In germline, CDR1 is SGHTA, CDR2 FQGNSA. This CDR3 region has 14 residues. Losses at the gene ends were 5 bases for V and 8 bases for J; bases not matched to a gene: 10.

This chain connects TRBV27 to TRBJ2-2; D perhaps matches TRBD1 (5 bases). Germline loops: CDR1 MNHEY, CDR2 SMNVEV (reference sequence). V lost 4 bases and J 6 bases, leaving 9 bases between the germline ends. The CDR3 length is 13 residues. The CDR3 sequence is CASSSQGAGELFF. CDR3 in DNA: TGTGCCAGCAGTTCCCAGGGCGCCGGGGAGCTGTTTTTT.

The genes are TRBV27 and TRBJ2-1, with TRBD1 matching over 7 bases. V gave up 5 bases and J gave up 4 bases; unmatched junction bases: 5. This CDR3 contains 14 residues. Per the germline V gene, CDR1 is MNHEY and CDR2 is SMNVEV (reference sequence). The CDR3 sequence is CASSNRGLYNEQFF. The CDR3 nucleotides are TGTGCCAGCAGTAACAGGGGATTATACAATGAGCAGTTCTTC.

This chain connects TRBV6-4 to TRBJ2-1; a possible D gene is TRBD2 (6 bases). The CDR3 covers 15 residues. Trimming shortened V by 0 bases and J by 7 bases, and 13 bases separated the two germline ends. Germline CDR1 is MRHNA and CDR2 is SNTAGT. The CDR3 DNA reads as TGTGCCAGCAGTGACTCTGGGGGGTCAGGGAATGAGCAGTTCTTC. This codes for CASSDSGGSGNEQFF.

The rearrangement links TRBV5-1 to TRBJ2-2; 10 bases are shared with TRBD1. The CDR3 is made up of 15 amino acids. Trimming took 2 bases from V and 5 from J; bases not matched to a gene: 3. CDR1 SGHRS and CDR2 YFSETQ come from the germline V gene. CDR3 in amino acids: CASSFGTGETGELFF. The CDR3 DNA follows: TGCGCCAGCAGCTTCGGGACAGGGGAGACCGGGGAGCTGTTTTTT.

The chain has TRBV6-6 and TRBJ1-1; D is possibly TRBD1 (5 bases). CDR3 length equals 12 residues. Trimming removed 6 bases from V and 1 base from J, with 6 bases in between. Germline values: CDR1 MNHNY, CDR2 SVGAGI (reference sequence). The CDR3 sequence: CASRGPNTEAFF. In DNA, the CDR3 is TGTGCCAGCAGGGGGCCGAACACTGAAGCTTTCTTT.

The gene calls are TRBV6-5 and TRBJ1-3; a possible D gene is TRBD1 (6 bases). Trimming took off 7 bases at V and 0 bases at J, with 10 bases between the two ends. The length of the CDR3 is 14 residues. Germline assignment: CDR1 MNHEY and CDR2 SVGAGI. CDR3 bases: TGTGCCAGCACCCGACAGGCCTCTGGAAACACCATATATTTT. Its protein is CASTRQASGNTIYF.

The rearrangement joins TRBV6-5 to TRBJ1-1; D remains ambiguous. This CDR3 has 15 amino acids. V lost 6 bases and J lost 5, with 19 bases in between. The V gene's germline CDR1 is MNHEY and CDR2 SVGAGI. Here the CDR3 reads CASSPTWGRLTEAFF. As DNA, the CDR3 is TGTGCCAGCAGCCCAACGTGGGGTAGATTAACTGAAGCTTTCTTT.

This chain links TRBV4-1 with TRBJ2-7, with 8 positions matching TRBD2. The CDR3 runs to 15 residues. CDR1 and CDR2 (germline): MGHRA, YSYEKL. With V trimmed by 2 bases and J by 3 bases, 6 bases remained unmatched. The CDR3 DNA is TGCGCCAGCAGCCAACCGGGACTAGGAAGCTACGAGCAGTACTTC. Amino acid sequence: CASSQPGLGSYEQYF.

The chain recombines TRBV10-2 with TRBJ2-1, with no clear D. The CDR3 covers 14 residues. CDR1 and CDR2 (germline): WSHSY, SAAADI. Trimming took 3 bases from V and 5 from J, leaving 11 bases between them. CDR3 sequence reads: CASSELRLNNEQFF. The CDR3 DNA sequence: TGCGCCAGCAGTGAACTTAGATTAAACAATGAGCAGTTCTTC.

This sequence joins TRBV7-3 and TRBJ2-3, with a tentative D call TRBD2 (5 bases). CDR1 SGHTA and CDR2 FQGTGA come from the germline V gene. The CDR3 contains 14 residues. V was clipped by 5 bases and J by 1 base, with 10 bases between them. CDR3 coding DNA: TGTGCCAGCAGCCCAGGACTCCGCACAGATACGCAGTATTTT. This gives the protein CASSPGLRTDTQYF.

This chain links TRBV2 with TRBJ2-1, with 9 bases aligning to TRBD2. Trimming at V came to 5 bases and at J to 5 bases, leaving 10 bases not matched to a gene. Germline V gene sequence: CDR1 SNHLY, CDR2 FYNNEI. CDR3 length equals 16 residues. CDR3 protein: CASSIPSGVTDNEQFF. DNA for the CDR3: TGTGCCAGCAGTATCCCTAGCGGGGTTACCGACAATGAGCAGTTCTTC. Looking up the rest from reference TRBV2 and TRBJ2-1 gives the full variable domain: EPEVTQTPSHQVTQMGQEVILRCVPISNHLYFYWYRQILGQKVEFLVSFYNNEISEKSEIFDDQFSVERPDGSNFTLKIRSTKLEDSAMYFCASSIPSGVTDNEQFFGPGTRLTVL.